What follows are 15 T cell receptor beta chains derived from one specimen sequenced in a study of blood T cell repertoires in COVID-19. Assay used: immunoSEQ multiplex PCR; TCRdb lists only in-frame clones, some missing. The sample has over 150,000 clones, 65% to 85% seen once. The sequenced sample consisted of peripheral blood. These receptors were taken from an older woman with acute or convalescent COVID-19.

The chain links TRBV5-4 to TRBJ2-2; perhaps TRBD1 as D (6 bases). CDR3 length: 16 amino acids. From germline, CDR1 is SGHNT and CDR2 YYREEE (reference sequence). V lost 2 bases to trimming and J lost 6 bases, with 17 bases between them. This CDR3 is CASSFGTRRGSGELFF. The CDR3 DNA sequence: TGTGCCAGCAGCTTCGGGACACGCAGGGGCTCCGGGGAGCTGTTTTTT. Looking up the rest from reference TRBV5-4 and TRBJ2-2 gives the full variable domain: ETGVTQSPTHLIKTRGQQVTLRCSSQSGHNTVSWYQQALGQGPQFIFQYYREEENGRGNFPPRFSGLQFPNYSSELNVNALELDDSALYLCASSFGTRRGSGELFFGEGSRLTVL.

This chain joins TRBV7-6 and TRBJ2-3; D remains ambiguous. Germline CDR1 and CDR2: SGHVS and FNYEAQ. Trimming took off 1 base at V and 4 bases at J, with 9 bases between the two ends. The CDR3 is 14 residues long. CDR3 amino acids: CASSLGVRADTQYF. CDR3 DNA: TGTGCCAGCAGCTTAGGAGTTAGAGCAGATACGCAGTATTTT.

V gene TRBV5-4 combines with J gene TRBJ2-4; a possible D gene is TRBD1 (5 bases). V lost 0 bases and J 9 bases, leaving 13 bases between the germline ends. Looked up from germline, CDR1 is SGHNT and CDR2 is YYREEE (reference sequence). CDR3 length: 14 amino acids. As DNA, the CDR3 is TGTGCCAGCAGCTTGGGGCAGGGTAGGGGCATTCAGTACTTC. Encoded protein: CASSLGQGRGIQYF.

The V gene is TRBV6-5, the J gene TRBJ1-2; TRBD1 aligns across 7 bases. The CDR3 is 16 residues long. The V gene's germline CDR1 is MNHEY and CDR2 SVGAGI. V gave up 4 bases and J gave up 0 bases; unmatched junction bases: 8. CDR3 coding DNA: TGTGCCAGCAGTTTCTACCTGACAGGGTCTAACTATGGCTACACCTTC. Protein sequence: CASSFYLTGSNYGYTF.

This chain connects TRBV27 to TRBJ1-2; D is unresolved. Germline lookup yields CDR1 MNHEY and CDR2 SMNVEV (reference sequence). CDR3 size: 15 residues. V was clipped by 1 base and J by 8 bases, with 17 bases between them. The CDR3 region is CASSLWPDGMGGYTF. Written as DNA, the CDR3 is TGTGCCAGCAGTTTATGGCCCGACGGGATGGGGGGCTACACCTTC.

The chain is built from TRBV9 and TRBJ1-3, with 7 bases fitting TRBD1. The V gene's germline CDR1 is SGDLS and CDR2 YYNGEE. Trimming removed 1 base from V and 3 bases from J; junction bases left unmatched: 1. The CDR3 sequence is 14 residues long. CDR3 sequence: CASSVTGVGNTIYF. For the CDR3, the DNA is TGTGCCAGCAGCGTAACAGGGGTTGGAAACACCATATATTTT.

J is TRBJ1-2 and V is TRBV5-1; TRBD1 is a possible D gene (6 bases). The CDR3 is made up of 19 amino acids. Trimming removed 1 base from V and 1 base from J, with 23 bases in between. The germline CDR1 and CDR2 sequences are SGHRS and YFSETQ. CDR3 sequence (DNA): TGCGCCAGCAGCTTGTCCGCCGGTTTCGGGACAACGAATAACTATGGCTACACCTTC. Translation: CASSLSAGFGTTNNYGYTF.

The chain has TRBV7-9 and TRBJ2-3; 11 bases fit TRBD2. After removal of 5 bases from V and 0 bases from J, the junction contained 13 bases not matched to a gene. Per the germline V gene, CDR1 is SEHNR and CDR2 is FQNEAQ (reference sequence). The CDR3 has 19 residues. DNA of the CDR3: TGTGCCAGCAGCCAATTGGATTCTAGCGGGGGGTATAGCACAGATACGCAGTATTTT. Translated, it gives CASSQLDSSGGYSTDTQYF. Complete variable domain (other parts from reference TRBV7-9 and TRBJ2-3): DTGVSQNPRHKITKRGQNVTFRCDPISEHNRLYWYRQTLGQGPEFLTYFQNEAQLEKSRLLSDRFSAERPKGSFSTLEIQRTEQGDSAMYLCASSQLDSSGGYSTDTQYFGPGTRLTVL.

V gene TRBV19 combines with J gene TRBJ1-5, with D unresolved. CDR1 LNHDA and CDR2 SQIVND come from the germline V gene (reference sequence). Between the trimmed V and J ends, which lost 5 bases and 1 base, there was a span of 12 bases. The length of the CDR3 is 15 residues. CDR3 sequence: CASSDGGLSNQPQHF. The CDR3 bases are TGTGCCAGTAGTGATGGAGGGCTGAGCAATCAGCCCCAGCATTTT.

The chain carries TRBV6-6 and TRBJ2-7; tentative D call: TRBD1 (5 bases). With 2 bases removed from V and 0 bases from J, the gap between germline ends came to 8 bases. CDR1 and CDR2 (germline): MNHNY, SVGAGI (reference sequence). This CDR3 contains 14 residues. The CDR3 coding sequence is TGTGCCAGCAGTTACGGGCAGGGCTCCTACGAGCAGTACTTC. Translating it yields CASSYGQGSYEQYF.

V and J are TRBV9 and TRBJ1-2, with 8 bases fitting TRBD1. Germline-derived CDR1 and CDR2 are SGDLS and YYNGEE. V gave up 0 bases and J gave up 4 bases; unmatched junction bases: 11. This CDR3 comprises 17 residues. In DNA form, the CDR3 reads TGTGCCAGCAGCGTAGATAATCGCAGGGGGCAGGGCTATGGCTACACCTTC. Its translation is CASSVDNRRGQGYGYTF.

The CDR3, as DNA: TGTGCCTGGAGTACCGGACAGGGGTCCCACGAGCAGTACTTC. Translation: CAWSTGQGSHEQYF. The V and J genes are TRBV30 and TRBJ2-7; the match to TRBD1 covers 9 bases. CDR3 size: 14 residues. With 2 bases clipped from V and 5 bases from J, the junction kept 7 bases outside the gene matches. Germline V gene lookup returns CDR1 GTSNPN and CDR2 SVGIG (reference sequence). Complete variable domain (other parts from reference TRBV30 and TRBJ2-7): SQTIHQWPATLVQPVGSPLSLECTVEGTSNPNLYWYRQAAGRGLQLLFYSVGIGQISSEVPQNLSASRPQDRQFILSSKKLLLSDSGFYLCAWSTGQGSHEQYFGPGTRLTVT.

This clone occurred a few times. This chain joins TRBV6-2 or TRBV6-3 and TRBJ2-7, with 7 nucleotides matching TRBD1. This CDR3 is built from 18 residues. V shed 6 bases and J 0 bases; nucleotides not matched to a gene: 17. Per germline, CDR1 MNHEY and CDR2 SVGEGT. CDR3 sequence: CASSRRQGWSLSSYEQYF. DNA of the CDR3: TGTGCCAGCAGCCGAAGACAGGGTTGGTCCCTCAGCTCCTACGAGCAGTACTTC.

CDR3 sequence (DNA): TGTGCCAGCAGCTTCGGGAGACCCTACGAGCAGTACTTC. Encoded protein: CASSFGRPYEQYF. The V and J genes are TRBV11-2 and TRBJ2-7; perhaps TRBD2 as D (6 bases). Germline V gene lookup returns CDR1 SGHAT and CDR2 FQNNGV. The CDR3 sequence is 13 residues long. V was shortened by 3 bases and J by 2 bases, with 8 bases between the two germline ends.

This clone has a handful of counts. The V and J genes are TRBV24-1 and TRBJ2-3, with TRBD1 matching over 7 bases. Trimming took 2 bases from V and 2 from J; bases not matched to a gene: 6. CDR3 size: 16 residues. CDR1 and CDR2 (germline): KGHDR, SFDVKD. CDR3 sequence: CATSDSTGEITDTQYF. The CDR3 nucleotides read TGTGCCACCAGTGATTCAACAGGGGAAATCACAGATACGCAGTATTTT.